The clone carrying this T cell receptor beta chain has just a few counts. The junction and the germline gene differ at one end; a read error may be behind it. This specimen includes other DNA sequences encoding the same CDR3. TCRdb's table, derived via immunoSEQ multiplex PCR, lists solely in-frame clones and lacks some. The data show 2 million or so clones, 95% seen once. CDR3 size: 14 residues. Germline values: CDR1 SSHAT, CDR2 FNYEAQ (reference sequence). This specimen comes from a study of shared clonotypes between healthy human individuals. The sequence derives from a man aged 18 to 30 in good health. The rearrangement uses TRBV7-7 and TRBJ2-5, with D possibly matching TRBD2 (6 bases). The sequenced sample consisted of naive CD4+ T cells sorted from blood. The subset here: CD45RA+ positively selected. In DNA, the CDR3 is TGTGCTAGCAGCCCCGGACTACCTCAAGAGACCCAGTACTTC. Translation: CASSPGLPQETQYF.